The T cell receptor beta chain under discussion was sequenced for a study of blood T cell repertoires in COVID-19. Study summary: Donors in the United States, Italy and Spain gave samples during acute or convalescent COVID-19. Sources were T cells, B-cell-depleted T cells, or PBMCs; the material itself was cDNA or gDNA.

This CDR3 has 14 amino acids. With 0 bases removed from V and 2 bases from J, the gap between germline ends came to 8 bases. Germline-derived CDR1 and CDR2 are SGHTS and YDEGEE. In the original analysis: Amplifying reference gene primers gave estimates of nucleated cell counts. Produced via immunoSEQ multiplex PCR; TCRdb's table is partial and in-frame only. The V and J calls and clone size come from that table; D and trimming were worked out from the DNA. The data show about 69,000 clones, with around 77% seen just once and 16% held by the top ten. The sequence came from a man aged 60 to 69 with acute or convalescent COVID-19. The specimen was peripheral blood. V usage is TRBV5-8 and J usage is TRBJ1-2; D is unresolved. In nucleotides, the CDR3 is TGTGCCAGCAGCTTGGCCTACGGGAACTATGGCTACACCTTC. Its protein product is CASSLAYGNYGYTF.